These T cell receptor beta chains were read from a single sample in a study of blood T cell repertoires in COVID-19. Sequencing was performed with immunoSEQ multiplex PCR; in TCRdb, only in-frame clones are kept and a portion is missing. The sample holds approximately 20,000 clones, about nine tenths seen once. Material for sequencing was peripheral blood. The receptors were sampled from a human donor in a cohort sampled during active COVID-19. Each CDR3 is given with its conserved first and last residue. Each record gives: V gene, D gene, J gene, clone size, CDR3 protein, CDR3 DNA. D genes are given only for firm matches. Clone size is given for some rows only: seen once, a few or many times, or a class if the clone is expanded.

v_gene: TRBV5-4
d_gene: TRBD1
j_gene: TRBJ2-4
abundance: .
CDR3aa: CASSLGGQKNIQYF
CDR3nt: TGTGCCAGCAGCTTGGGGGGACAGAAAAACATTCAGTACTTC

v_gene: TRBV29-1
d_gene: .
j_gene: TRBJ1-2
abundance: .
CDR3aa: CSAGVGGYTF
CDR3nt: TGCAGCGCCGGGGTCGGGGGCTACACCTTC

v_gene: TRBV7-2
d_gene: .
j_gene: TRBJ1-4
abundance: .
CDR3aa: CASSLALGFGVREKLFF
CDR3nt: TGTGCCAGCAGCTTAGCGTTGGGGTTCGGGGTACGTGAAAAACTGTTTTTT

v_gene: TRBV2
d_gene: .
j_gene: TRBJ2-7
abundance: .
CDR3aa: CASRRQPLGEQYF
CDR3nt: TGTGCCAGCAGGAGACAGCCTTTGGGCGAGCAGTACTTC

v_gene: TRBV7-2
d_gene: TRBD2
j_gene: TRBJ2-5
abundance: .
CDR3aa: CASSRASGETQYF
CDR3nt: TGTGCCAGCAGTCGAGCTAGCGGGGAGACCCAGTACTTC

v_gene: TRBV19
d_gene: .
j_gene: TRBJ1-2
abundance: .
CDR3aa: CASRAISGANYGYTF
CDR3nt: TGTGCCAGTAGGGCCATTTCAGGGGCTAACTATGGCTACACCTTC

v_gene: TRBV6-1
d_gene: .
j_gene: TRBJ1-2
abundance: .
CDR3aa: CASSDYRVYGYTF
CDR3nt: TGTGCCAGCAGTGATTACAGAGTCTATGGCTACACCTTC

v_gene: TRBV9
d_gene: TRBD2
j_gene: TRBJ2-1
abundance: .
CDR3aa: CASSVLASGRISYNEQFF
CDR3nt: TGTGCCAGCAGCGTACTGGCTAGCGGGAGGATTTCCTACAATGAGCAGTTCTTC

v_gene: TRBV5-1
d_gene: .
j_gene: TRBJ2-5
abundance: .
CDR3aa: CASSLGWGDFASYF
CDR3nt: TGCGCCAGCAGCTTGGGGTGGGGGGACTTCGCCTCGTACTTC

v_gene: TRBV3-1/TRBV3-2
d_gene: TRBD1
j_gene: TRBJ2-5
abundance: .
CDR3aa: CASSQGQGETQYF
CDR3nt: TGTGCCAGCAGCCAAGGACAGGGTGAGACCCAGTACTTC

v_gene: TRBV19
d_gene: TRBD1
j_gene: TRBJ2-3
abundance: once
CDR3aa: CATRRDRVSDTQYF
CDR3nt: TGTGCCACCAGACGGGACAGGGTTTCCGATACGCAGTATTTT

v_gene: TRBV7-6
d_gene: TRBD2
j_gene: TRBJ2-1
abundance: .
CDR3aa: CASSSLAGGYNEQFF
CDR3nt: TGTGCCAGCAGCTCCTTAGCGGGGGGATACAATGAGCAGTTCTTC

v_gene: TRBV2
d_gene: .
j_gene: TRBJ1-1
abundance: .
CDR3aa: CASSVGPTMNTEAFF
CDR3nt: TGTGCCAGCAGTGTGGGGCCAACCATGAACACTGAAGCTTTCTTT

v_gene: TRBV2
d_gene: .
j_gene: TRBJ1-3
abundance: .
CDR3aa: CASSERAAGRPSGNTIYF
CDR3nt: TGTGCCAGCAGTGAACGAGCGGCGGGACGGCCCTCTGGAAACACCATATATTTT

v_gene: TRBV7-2
d_gene: TRBD1
j_gene: TRBJ1-1
abundance: .
CDR3aa: CASSPLGQGSLYTEAFF
CDR3nt: TGTGCCAGCAGCCCCCTGGGACAGGGTAGCCTCTACACTGAAGCTTTCTTT

v_gene: TRBV29-1
d_gene: TRBD2
j_gene: TRBJ2-1
abundance: .
CDR3aa: CSVEVTSAYNEQFF
CDR3nt: TGCAGCGTTGAAGTGACTAGCGCGTACAATGAGCAGTTCTTC

v_gene: TRBV19
d_gene: .
j_gene: TRBJ1-2
abundance: .
CDR3aa: CASSIGGQQYGYTF
CDR3nt: TGTGCCAGTAGTATAGGGGGCCAGCAATATGGCTACACCTTC

v_gene: TRBV27
d_gene: TRBD2
j_gene: TRBJ2-3
abundance: .
CDR3aa: CASGREWGTDTQYF
CDR3nt: TGTGCCAGCGGGCGGGAGTGGGGTACAGATACGCAGTATTTT

v_gene: TRBV5-1
d_gene: TRBD2
j_gene: TRBJ2-1
abundance: .
CDR3aa: CASSLVPAGAGEQFF
CDR3nt: TGCGCCAGCAGCTTGGTCCCAGCGGGAGCTGGTGAGCAGTTCTTC

v_gene: TRBV4-2
d_gene: TRBD1
j_gene: TRBJ1-5
abundance: .
CDR3aa: CASSYRDRGLDSNQPQHF
CDR3nt: TGTGCCAGCAGCTACCGGGACAGGGGGCTGGATAGCAATCAGCCCCAGCATTTT

v_gene: TRBV14
d_gene: .
j_gene: TRBJ2-3
abundance: .
CDR3aa: CASSQATFTDTQYF
CDR3nt: TGTGCCAGCAGCCAAGCTACGTTCACAGATACGCAGTATTTT

v_gene: TRBV5-5
d_gene: .
j_gene: TRBJ1-3
abundance: .
CDR3aa: CASSFAGWPSGNTIYF
CDR3nt: TGTGCCAGCAGCTTCGCAGGGTGGCCCTCTGGAAACACCATATATTTT

v_gene: TRBV2
d_gene: TRBD1
j_gene: TRBJ1-1
abundance: once
CDR3aa: CASTPRTGVYGEAFF
CDR3nt: TGTGCCAGCACCCCGAGGACAGGAGTGTATGGGGAAGCTTTCTTT

v_gene: TRBV9
d_gene: TRBD1
j_gene: TRBJ2-7
abundance: few
CDR3aa: CASSVATGGNYEQYF
CDR3nt: TGTGCCAGCAGCGTAGCTACAGGGGGCAACTACGAGCAGTACTTC

v_gene: TRBV11-3
d_gene: TRBD1
j_gene: TRBJ1-2
abundance: .
CDR3aa: CASSRDRELCTF
CDR3nt: TGTGCCAGCAGCAGGGACAGGGAGTTGTGCACCTTC

v_gene: TRBV24-1
d_gene: .
j_gene: TRBJ1-3
abundance: .
CDR3aa: CATSSGPPGNTIYF
CDR3nt: TGTGCCACCAGTTCAGGTCCCCCTGGAAACACCATATATTTT

v_gene: TRBV7-8
d_gene: .
j_gene: TRBJ2-3
abundance: .
CDR3aa: CASRLVGRVTDTQYF
CDR3nt: TGTGCCAGCAGACTAGTAGGTCGGGTCACAGATACGCAGTATTTT

v_gene: TRBV4-1
d_gene: TRBD1
j_gene: TRBJ1-6
abundance: few
CDR3aa: CASSQPGQTNSPLHF
CDR3nt: TGCGCCAGCAGCCAGCCGGGACAGACTAATTCACCCCTCCACTTT

v_gene: TRBV7-9
d_gene: TRBD1
j_gene: TRBJ2-7
abundance: .
CDR3aa: CASTGQAFSEQYF
CDR3nt: TGTGCCAGCACGGGACAGGCCTTTTCCGAGCAGTACTTC

v_gene: TRBV11-2
d_gene: .
j_gene: TRBJ1-2
abundance: .
CDR3aa: CASSFNPSYGYTF
CDR3nt: TGTGCCAGCAGCTTTAATCCGTCCTATGGCTACACCTTC

v_gene: TRBV2
d_gene: TRBD1
j_gene: TRBJ2-5
abundance: .
CDR3aa: CASSWTGSIPETQYF
CDR3nt: TGTGCCAGCAGTTGGACAGGGAGTATTCCAGAGACCCAGTACTTC

v_gene: TRBV27
d_gene: TRBD1
j_gene: TRBJ2-1
abundance: .
CDR3aa: CASTRGTGFHEQFF
CDR3nt: TGTGCCAGCACCCGGGGGACAGGGTTTCATGAGCAGTTCTTC

v_gene: TRBV10-2
d_gene: .
j_gene: TRBJ2-7
abundance: .
CDR3aa: CASGQQLGSYEQYF
CDR3nt: TGCGCCAGCGGGCAGCAGTTAGGTTCGTACGAGCAGTACTTC

v_gene: TRBV7-2
d_gene: TRBD2
j_gene: TRBJ2-5
abundance: .
CDR3aa: CASSLRTSGGAEKTQYF
CDR3nt: TGTGCCAGCAGCTTAAGGACTAGCGGGGGGGCCGAGAAGACCCAGTACTTC

v_gene: TRBV10-2
d_gene: TRBD2
j_gene: TRBJ2-1
abundance: .
CDR3aa: CASSGTSGTYNEQFF
CDR3nt: TGCGCCAGCAGTGGGACTAGCGGGACCTACAATGAGCAGTTCTTC

v_gene: TRBV6-6
d_gene: .
j_gene: TRBJ2-6
abundance: .
CDR3aa: CASSPSSWGLRANVLTF
CDR3nt: TGTGCCAGCAGTCCCTCTTCCTGGGGGCTTAGGGCCAACGTCCTGACTTTC

v_gene: TRBV27
d_gene: .
j_gene: TRBJ2-7
abundance: .
CDR3aa: CASSPLGQSSYEQYF
CDR3nt: TGTGCCAGCAGTCCCTTAGGACAGAGCTCCTACGAGCAGTACTTC

v_gene: TRBV25-1
d_gene: .
j_gene: TRBJ1-4
abundance: .
CDR3aa: CASRRATNEKLFF
CDR3nt: TGTGCCAGCAGACGGGCAACTAATGAAAAACTGTTTTTT

v_gene: TRBV5-1
d_gene: TRBD2
j_gene: TRBJ2-7
abundance: .
CDR3aa: CASSLLAETDEQYF
CDR3nt: TGCGCCAGCAGCCTGCTAGCGGAGACCGACGAGCAGTACTTC

v_gene: TRBV9
d_gene: TRBD2
j_gene: TRBJ2-5
abundance: .
CDR3aa: CASSVGSGATQETQYF
CDR3nt: TGTGCCAGCAGCGTAGGGAGCGGGGCCACGCAAGAGACCCAGTACTTC

v_gene: TRBV7-2
d_gene: TRBD2
j_gene: TRBJ2-3
abundance: .
CDR3aa: CASSFPTSGGTDTQYF
CDR3nt: TGTGCCAGCAGCTTTCCGACTAGCGGGGGCACAGATACGCAGTATTTT

v_gene: TRBV24-1
d_gene: .
j_gene: TRBJ2-7
abundance: .
CDR3aa: CATSRRAGAAYEQYF
CDR3nt: TGTGCCACCAGTAGGCGGGCGGGGGCGGCCTACGAGCAGTACTTC

v_gene: TRBV2
d_gene: TRBD2
j_gene: TRBJ2-5
abundance: .
CDR3aa: CASSDRTSGGVTQYF
CDR3nt: TGTGCCAGCAGTGATCGGACTAGCGGGGGGGTAACCCAGTACTTC

v_gene: TRBV6-1
d_gene: .
j_gene: TRBJ2-5
abundance: .
CDR3aa: CASSERQGLTQYF
CDR3nt: TGTGCCAGCAGTGAACGGCAGGGCCTTACCCAGTACTTC

v_gene: TRBV10-3
d_gene: TRBD1
j_gene: TRBJ1-2
abundance: .
CDR3aa: CAISESYRTGGAGYTF
CDR3nt: TGTGCCATCAGTGAGTCTTACCGGACAGGGGGCGCCGGCTACACCTTC

v_gene: TRBV18
d_gene: TRBD1
j_gene: TRBJ2-1
abundance: .
CDR3aa: CASSPTQGAHNEQFF
CDR3nt: TGTGCCAGCTCACCCACCCAGGGGGCCCACAATGAGCAGTTCTTC

v_gene: TRBV12-5
d_gene: .
j_gene: TRBJ2-5
abundance: .
CDR3aa: CASAYPRLAGETQYF
CDR3nt: TGTGCTAGTGCCTACCCGAGACTCGCGGGGGAGACCCAGTACTTC

v_gene: TRBV6-6
d_gene: .
j_gene: TRBJ1-4
abundance: .
CDR3aa: CASSYRGADEKLFF
CDR3nt: TGTGCCAGCAGTTACCGGGGGGCCGATGAAAAACTGTTTTTT

v_gene: TRBV3-1/TRBV3-2
d_gene: TRBD2
j_gene: TRBJ2-6
abundance: .
CDR3aa: CASSSGVHSGANVLTF
CDR3nt: TGTGCCAGCAGCAGCGGGGTCCACTCTGGGGCCAACGTCCTGACTTTC

v_gene: TRBV7-3
d_gene: .
j_gene: TRBJ2-1
abundance: .
CDR3aa: CASSSGRGTEQFF
CDR3nt: TGTGCCAGCAGCTCCGGGAGAGGGACCGAGCAGTTCTTC